This TCR beta chain was sequenced in a study of blood T cell repertoires in COVID-19. In the study overall: From T cells, B-cell-depleted T cells, or PBMCs came the material, which was cDNA or gDNA.

Per the study methods: Reference gene primer amplification in the assay estimated nucleated cell counts. Clones were read by immunoSEQ multiplex PCR, and TCRdb kept only the in-frame ones, dropping some. Clonal size and the V and J genes are those of that table, whereas D and trimming came from the DNA. The data show about 89,000 clones, with about 80% seen just once and 8.5% to 12% held by the top ten. CDR3 length equals 15 residues. CDR1 and CDR2 from the germline V gene are SGHTA and FQGNSA. Unmatched junction bases numbered 7, after V lost 4 bases and J lost 6 bases. The clonotype originates from a man in his 70s with acute or convalescent COVID-19. The chain couples TRBV7-2 to TRBJ2-2; 8 nucleotides agree with TRBD1. Material: peripheral blood. The CDR3 loop reads CASSYSGGRAGELFF. In DNA, the CDR3 is TGTGCCAGCAGCTATTCAGGGGGCCGGGCCGGGGAGCTGTTTTTT.